This T cell receptor (beta chain) was captured in a study of blood T cell repertoires in COVID-19. Across the study: Sites in the United States, Italy and Spain provided acute and convalescent COVID-19 samples. In each case, the material was cDNA or gDNA derived from T cells, B-cell-depleted T cells, or PBMCs.

From germline, CDR1 is SNHLY and CDR2 FYNNEI. The trim removed 8 bases at V and 0 bases at J, leaving 5 bases unmatched. CDR3 length equals 14 residues. Authors' processing steps: By means of reference gene primer amplification, nucleated cell counts were estimated. The table came from immunoSEQ multiplex PCR; TCRdb's copy has only in-frame clones and leaves some out. That table gives V, J and clone size, and the DNA gave D and trimming. The table includes some 65,000 clones, 75% to 90% detected once. Sequencing used peripheral blood. The sequence derives from a man aged 35-49 years with COVID-19, enrolled during active disease. The chain carries TRBV2 and TRBJ2-3; 7 nucleotides agree with TRBD2. CDR3 coding DNA: TGTGCCAGCCCTAGCGGTTCTAGCACAGATACGCAGTATTTT. Its translation is CASPSGSSTDTQYF.